This TCR beta chain is from a study of blood T cell repertoires in COVID-19. Turning to the study itself: COVID-19 samples collected from the United States, Italy and Spain covered acute and convalescent phases. PBMCs, B-cell-depleted T cells, or T cells were the source of the cDNA or gDNA that made up the material.

Original methodology: Researchers report that nucleated cell counts were estimated from reference gene primer amplification. The repertoire was sequenced with immunoSEQ multiplex PCR; TCRdb's copy has only in-frame clones and lacks some. That table gives V, J and clone size, and the DNA gave D and trimming. The sample holds about 94,000 clones; around 87% are singletons and the top ten take roughly 4.5%. From germline, CDR1 is MNHEY and CDR2 SVGEGT. The V segment lost 6 bases and the J segment 1 base; nucleotides outside the gene matches: 8. CDR3 length equals 16 residues. This chain links TRBV6-2 or TRBV6-3 with TRBJ2-4; the match to TRBD1 covers 8 bases. The sample comprised peripheral blood. The clonotype comes from a woman aged 80 or older with acute or convalescent COVID-19. CDR3 sequence (DNA): TGTGCCAGCAGCGACACAGGGGGAATGGCCAAAAACATTCAGTACTTC. Its translation is CASSDTGGMAKNIQYF.